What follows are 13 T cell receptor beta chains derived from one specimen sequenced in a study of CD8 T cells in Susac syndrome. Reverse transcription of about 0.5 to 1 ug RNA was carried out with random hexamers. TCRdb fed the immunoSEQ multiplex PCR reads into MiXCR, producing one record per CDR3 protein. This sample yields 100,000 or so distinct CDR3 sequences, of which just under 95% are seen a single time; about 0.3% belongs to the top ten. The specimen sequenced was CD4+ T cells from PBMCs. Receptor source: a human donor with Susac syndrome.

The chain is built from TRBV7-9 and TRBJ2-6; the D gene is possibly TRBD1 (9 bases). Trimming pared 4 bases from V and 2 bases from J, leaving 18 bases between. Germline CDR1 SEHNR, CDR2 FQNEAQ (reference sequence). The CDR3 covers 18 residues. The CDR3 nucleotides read TGTGCCAGCAGCTCGGGGGGGACAGGGACCCCTGGGGCCAACGTCCTGACTTTC. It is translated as CASSSGGTGTPGANVLTF.

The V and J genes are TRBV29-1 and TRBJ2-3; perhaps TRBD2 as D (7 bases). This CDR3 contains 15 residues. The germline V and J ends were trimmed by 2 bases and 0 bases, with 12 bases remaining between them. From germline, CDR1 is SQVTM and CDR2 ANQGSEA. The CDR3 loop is CSVEWGGRSTDTQYF. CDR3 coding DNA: TGCAGCGTTGAATGGGGGGGCCGGAGCACAGATACGCAGTATTTT.

CDR3 in DNA: TGCGCCAGCAGCACCGGGGACAGGATGACCTATGGCTACACCTTC. This gives the protein CASSTGDRMTYGYTF. The chain couples TRBV5-1 to TRBJ1-2; 8 nucleotides agree with TRBD1. The V segment lost 4 bases and the J segment 4 bases; nucleotides outside the gene matches: 9. The CDR3 runs 15 residues. Germline assignment: CDR1 SGHRS and CDR2 YFSETQ. Complete variable domain (other parts from reference TRBV5-1 and TRBJ1-2): KAGVTQTPRYLIKTRGQQVTLSCSPISGHRSVSWYQQTPGQGLQFLFEYFSETQRNKGNFPGRFSGRQFSNSRSEMNVSTLELGDSALYLCASSTGDRMTYGYTFGSGTRLTVV.

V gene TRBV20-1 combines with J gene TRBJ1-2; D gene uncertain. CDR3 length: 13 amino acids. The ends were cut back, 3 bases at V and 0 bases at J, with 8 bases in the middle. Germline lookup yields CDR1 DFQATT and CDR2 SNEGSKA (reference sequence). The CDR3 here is CSARETANYGYTF. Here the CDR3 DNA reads TGCAGTGCTAGGGAAACCGCTAACTATGGCTACACCTTC.

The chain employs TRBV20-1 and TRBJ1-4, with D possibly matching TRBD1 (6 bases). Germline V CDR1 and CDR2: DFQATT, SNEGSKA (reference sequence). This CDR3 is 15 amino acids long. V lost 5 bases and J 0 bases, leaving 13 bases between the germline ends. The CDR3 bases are TGCAGTGCTGGGGGCAGAGCTTCAACTAATGAAAAACTGTTTTTT. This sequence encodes CSAGGRASTNEKLFF.

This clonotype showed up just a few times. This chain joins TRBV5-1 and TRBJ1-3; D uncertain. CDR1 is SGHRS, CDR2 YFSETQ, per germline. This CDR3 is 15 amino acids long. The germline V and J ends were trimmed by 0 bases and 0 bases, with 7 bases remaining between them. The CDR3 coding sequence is TGCGCCAGCAGCTTGGCGGGGAGCTCTGGAAACACCATATATTTT. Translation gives CASSLAGSSGNTIYF.

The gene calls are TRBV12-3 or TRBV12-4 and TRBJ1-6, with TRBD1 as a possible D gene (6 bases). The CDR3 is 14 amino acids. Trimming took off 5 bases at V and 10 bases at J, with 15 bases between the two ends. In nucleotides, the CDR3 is TGTGCCAGCAGTCCGTCAGGGGTTGGATCACCCCTCCACTTT. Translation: CASSPSGVGSPLHF.

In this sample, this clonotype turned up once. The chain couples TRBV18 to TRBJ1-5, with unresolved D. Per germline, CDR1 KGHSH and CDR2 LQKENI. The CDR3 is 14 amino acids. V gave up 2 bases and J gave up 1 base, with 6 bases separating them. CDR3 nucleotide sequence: TGTGCCAGCTCACCATCCGAGAGCAATCAGCCCCAGCATTTT. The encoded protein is CASSPSESNQPQHF.

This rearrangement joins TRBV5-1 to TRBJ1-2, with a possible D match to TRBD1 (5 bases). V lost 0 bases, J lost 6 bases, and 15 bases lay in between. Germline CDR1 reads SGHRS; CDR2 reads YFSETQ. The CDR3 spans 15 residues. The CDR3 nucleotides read TGCGCCAGCAGCTTGGCCGGCAGGGAGCGGCATGGCTACACCTTC. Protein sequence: CASSLAGRERHGYTF.

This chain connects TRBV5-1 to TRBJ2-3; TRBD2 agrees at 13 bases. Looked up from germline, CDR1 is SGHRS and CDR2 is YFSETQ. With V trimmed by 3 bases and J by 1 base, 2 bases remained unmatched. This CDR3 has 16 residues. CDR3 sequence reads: CASSSGLAGRTDTQYF. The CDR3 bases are TGCGCCAGCAGCTCGGGACTAGCGGGGCGCACAGATACGCAGTATTTT.

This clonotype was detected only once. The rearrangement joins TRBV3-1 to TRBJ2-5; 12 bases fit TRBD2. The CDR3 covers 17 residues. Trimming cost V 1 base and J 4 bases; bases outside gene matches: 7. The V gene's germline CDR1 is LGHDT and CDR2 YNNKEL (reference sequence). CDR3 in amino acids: CASSQGLAGGYGETQYF. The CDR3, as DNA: TGTGCCAGCAGCCAAGGGCTAGCGGGGGGGTATGGAGAGACCCAGTACTTC.

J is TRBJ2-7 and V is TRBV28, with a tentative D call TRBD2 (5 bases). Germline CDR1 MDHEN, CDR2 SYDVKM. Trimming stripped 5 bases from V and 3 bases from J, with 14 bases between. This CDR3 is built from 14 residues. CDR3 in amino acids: CASSLASSYYEQYF. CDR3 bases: TGTGCCAGCAGTCTGGCTAGCTCTTACTACGAGCAGTACTTC.

The CDR3: CASSGTAAQPQHF. The CDR3 nucleotides read TGTGCCAGCTCCGGGACAGCGGCCCAGCCCCAGCATTTT. V is TRBV18 and J is TRBJ1-5; 7 positions match TRBD1. This CDR3 is built from 13 residues. Trimming at V came to 6 bases and at J to 7 bases, leaving 6 bases not matched to a gene. Germline CDR1 reads KGHSH; CDR2 reads LQKENI.